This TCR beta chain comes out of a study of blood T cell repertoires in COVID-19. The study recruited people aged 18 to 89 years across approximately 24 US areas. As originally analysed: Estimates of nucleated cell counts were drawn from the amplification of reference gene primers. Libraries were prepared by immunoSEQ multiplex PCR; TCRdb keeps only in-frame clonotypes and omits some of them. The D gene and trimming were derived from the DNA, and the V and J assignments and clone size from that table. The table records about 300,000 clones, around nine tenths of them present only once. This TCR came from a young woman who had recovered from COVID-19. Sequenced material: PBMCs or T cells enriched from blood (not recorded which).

CDR3 in amino acids: CASSQGDSGASRQFF. The CDR3, as DNA: TGTGCCAGCAGCCAAGGGGATAGCGGGGCGTCCAGGCAGTTCTTC. The chain joins TRBV4-2 to TRBJ2-1; 8 bases line up with TRBD2. CDR3 length equals 15 residues. CDR1 LGHNA and CDR2 YNFKEQ come from the germline V gene. Trimming removed 1 base from V and 12 bases from J; junction bases left unmatched: 11.